This TCR beta chain is from a study of T cells in Graves' hyperthyroidism and ophthalmopathy. Study results and limitations: Ophthalmopathy onset followed model prediction by a median approximately 5.9 months.

V gave up 1 base and J gave up 0 bases; unmatched junction bases: 12. Germline CDR1 and CDR2: LNHDA and SQIVND (reference sequence). This CDR3 is 18 amino acids long. This clonotype appeared many times. Its antigen is unidentified. It was 8 to 10 ml of fresh peripheral blood that supplied the PBMCs. RNA transcripts served as the template for amplifying TCR beta CDR3 regions. HTBI primers were the set used in a first-round RT-PCR of the TCR CDR3. TCRdb redid the calling of the multiplex PCR reads with MiXCR, one entry per CDR3 protein. Found here are 300,000 to 450,000 distinct CDR3 sequences, 15% to 20% of them singletons; the top ten hold around a third.

The material sequenced was blood. The chain is built from TRBV19 and TRBJ2-7; 7 nucleotides agree with TRBD2. The clonotype comes from a woman younger than 45 with Graves' hyperthyroidism that later progressed to Graves' ophthalmopathy. The CDR3 nucleotides read TGTGCCAGTAGTATAGCAGTGGCTAGCGGCCCCTTCTCCTACGAGCAGTACTTC. Its protein is CASSIAVASGPFSYEQYF.